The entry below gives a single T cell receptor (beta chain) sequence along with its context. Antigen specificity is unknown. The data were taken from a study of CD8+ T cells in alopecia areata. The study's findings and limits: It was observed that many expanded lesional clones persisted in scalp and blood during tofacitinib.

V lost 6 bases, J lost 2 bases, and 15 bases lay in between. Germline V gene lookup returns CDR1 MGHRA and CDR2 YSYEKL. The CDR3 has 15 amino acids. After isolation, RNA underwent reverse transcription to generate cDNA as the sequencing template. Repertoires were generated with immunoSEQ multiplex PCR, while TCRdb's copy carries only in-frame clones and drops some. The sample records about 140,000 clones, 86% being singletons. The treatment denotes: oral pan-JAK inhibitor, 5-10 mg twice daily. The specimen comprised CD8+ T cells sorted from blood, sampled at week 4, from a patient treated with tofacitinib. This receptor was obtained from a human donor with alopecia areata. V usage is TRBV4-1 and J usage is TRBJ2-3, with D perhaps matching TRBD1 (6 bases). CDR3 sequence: CASSTGQSYTDTQYF. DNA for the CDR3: TGCGCCAGCAGTACCGGACAGTCGTACACAGATACGCAGTATTTT.